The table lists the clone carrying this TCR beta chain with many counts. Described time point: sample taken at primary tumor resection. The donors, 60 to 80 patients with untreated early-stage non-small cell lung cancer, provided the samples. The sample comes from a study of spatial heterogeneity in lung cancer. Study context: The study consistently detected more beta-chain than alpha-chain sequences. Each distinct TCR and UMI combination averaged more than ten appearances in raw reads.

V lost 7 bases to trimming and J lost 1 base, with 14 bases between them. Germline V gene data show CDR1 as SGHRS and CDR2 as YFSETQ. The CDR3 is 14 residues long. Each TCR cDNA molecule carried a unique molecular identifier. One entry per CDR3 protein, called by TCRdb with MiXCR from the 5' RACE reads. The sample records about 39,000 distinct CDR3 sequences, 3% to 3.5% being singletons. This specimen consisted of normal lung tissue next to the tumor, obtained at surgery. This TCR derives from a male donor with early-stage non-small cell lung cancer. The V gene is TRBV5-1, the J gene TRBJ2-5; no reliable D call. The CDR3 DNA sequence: TGCGCCAGCGATAGTGGCAGGATCCAAGAGACCCAGTACTTC. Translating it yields CASDSGRIQETQYF.